This TCR beta chain is from a study of T cell responses to AZD1222 COVID-19 vaccine. With regard to this clone: No antigen is known for it.

Whole-study results and caveats: Baseline seropositivity occurred in only a handful of AZD1222 recipients.

The table came from immunoSEQ multiplex PCR; TCRdb's copy has only in-frame clones and leaves some out. This sample has 70,000 to 95,000 clones; about 90% occur once, and the top ten carry about 2.6%. The V end lost 4 bases, the J end lost 5 bases, and 12 bases lay between the germline ends. The CDR3 runs 14 residues. Germline lookup yields CDR1 SGHTA and CDR2 FQGNSA. The receptor was derived from an adult in good health. Source: peripheral blood, taken on day 0 of MenACWY control vaccination. The V call is TRBV7-2, the J call TRBJ1-5; D might be TRBD1 (5 bases). The CDR3 region is CASSYSGFDQPQHF. The CDR3 nucleotides are TGTGCCAGCAGCTACTCAGGGTTCGATCAGCCCCAGCATTTT.